The 26 T cell receptor beta chains below were found in one sample sequenced in a study of T cells in Graves' hyperthyroidism and ophthalmopathy. Regions amplified from RNA transcripts were the TCR beta CDR3 regions. HTBI primers were employed in a first-round RT-PCR of the TCR CDR3. Each CDR3 protein gets one entry after TCRdb re-called the multiplex PCR reads with MiXCR. The sample yields around 340,000 distinct CDR3 sequences, about 17% seen once. Sequencing input: blood. The receptors shown here come from a woman aged 25 to 39 with Graves' hyperthyroidism that later progressed to Graves' ophthalmopathy.

Notes on this clonotype: This may be a read error: a much more frequent sequence differs by one nucleotide. The chain joins TRBV7-2 to TRBJ2-5; TRBD1 matches at 9 bases. The CDR3 runs to 13 residues. CDR1 is SGHTA, CDR2 FQGNSA, per germline. CDR3 sequence reads: CASSNRDRENQYF. CDR3 DNA sequence: TGTGCCAGCAGCAACCGGGACAGGGAGAACCAGTACTTC.

The CDR3 bases are TGCGCCAGCAGCCCGATGGGGGTGAACACTGAAGCTTTCTTT. It encodes CASSPMGVNTEAFF. This chain connects TRBV5-1 to TRBJ1-1; possibly TRBD1 for D (5 bases). The V end lost 4 bases, the J end lost 0 bases, and 10 bases lay between the germline ends. Germline-derived CDR1 and CDR2 are SGHRS and YFSETQ. This CDR3 comprises 14 residues.

This chain uses TRBV11-2 with TRBJ2-1; 9 nucleotides align to TRBD1. CDR1 and CDR2 from the germline V gene are SGHAT and FQNNGV. This CDR3 region has 14 residues. V trimming: 3 bases; J trimming: 7 bases; junction bases outside the gene matches: 4. CDR3 in DNA: TGTGCCAGCAGCTTTCTGACAGGGGGTAATGAGCAGTTCTTC. It yields the protein CASSFLTGGNEQFF. Supplemented by reference TRBV11-2 and TRBJ2-1, the full variable domain reads EAGVAQSPRYKIIEKRQSVAFWCNPISGHATLYWYQQILGQGPKLLIQFQNNGVVDDSQLPKDRFSAERLKGVDSTLKIQPAKLEDSAVYLCASSFLTGGNEQFFGPGTRLTVL.

This clonotype was counted ten times or more. V gene TRBV24-1 combines with J gene TRBJ2-3, with TRBD2 matching over 8 bases. The V and J ends lost 3 bases and 0 bases, in that order; junction bases with no gene match: 1. The germline V gene has CDR1 KGHDR and CDR2 SFDVKD. The CDR3 runs to 15 residues. The CDR3 DNA reads TGTGCCACCAGTGATACTAGCGGCAGCACAGATACGCAGTATTTT. This codes for CATSDTSGSTDTQYF.

This clonotype was counted ten times or more. This chain joins TRBV11-2 and TRBJ2-5; TRBD2 matches 13 bases. From germline, CDR1 is SGHAT and CDR2 FQNNGV. This CDR3 comprises 15 residues. Trimming took 2 bases from V and 5 from J; bases not matched to a gene: 2. Here the CDR3 DNA reads TGTGCCAGCAGCTTAAGACTAGCGGGAGGCGAGACCCAGTACTTC. Amino acid sequence: CASSLRLAGGETQYF.

A remark on this clonotype: A read error may be the cause here, since a much bigger clone is one base away. CDR3 in DNA: TGTGCCAGCAGCCGCAGGAGCGGGCAGTACTTC. This codes for CASSRRSGQYF. The rearrangement links TRBV7-9 to TRBJ2-7, with D possibly being TRBD2 (5 bases). Germline V gene lookup returns CDR1 SEHNR and CDR2 FQNEAQ (reference sequence). Trimming shortened V by 5 bases and J by 9 bases, and 11 bases separated the two germline ends. This CDR3 has 11 amino acids. The entire variable domain, with the rest obtained from reference TRBV7-9 and TRBJ2-7, is as follows: DTGVSQNPRHKITKRGQNVTFRCDPISEHNRLYWYRQTLGQGPEFLTYFQNEAQLEKSRLLSDRFSAERPKGSFSTLEIQRTEQGDSAMYLCASSRRSGQYFGPGTRLTVT.

This clonotype was seen repeatedly, ten times or more. This chain links TRBV3-1 with TRBJ1-2; no firm D call. V shed 2 bases and J shed 12 bases, with 13 bases lying between them. The CDR3 length is 12 residues. Germline V gene data show CDR1 as LGHDT and CDR2 as YNNKEL (reference sequence). CDR3 in DNA: TGTGCCAGCAGCCAATATCGGGCCGGGCACACCTTC. Protein sequence: CASSQYRAGHTF.

Many counts were recorded for this clonotype. The chain joins TRBV25-1 to TRBJ2-7, with TRBD1 matching 7 bases. This CDR3 contains 15 residues. Germline V gene sequence: CDR1 MGHDK, CDR2 SYGVNS. The junction had 12 bases not matched to a gene; V was cut back by 5 bases and J by 5 bases. The CDR3 sequence: CASSQTRQGYDEQYF. CDR3 sequence (DNA): TGTGCCAGCAGTCAGACCCGACAGGGCTACGACGAGCAGTACTTC.

Of note for this clonotype: A much more abundant neighbour one base away suggests this may be a read error. The rearrangement uses TRBV3-1 and TRBJ1-4, with D perhaps matching TRBD1 (5 bases). Germline CDR1 LGHDT, CDR2 YNNKEL (reference sequence). The CDR3 extends over 15 amino acids. The CDR3 bases are TGTGCCAGCAGCCCACCGGGACGGCTGAATGAAAAACCGTTTTTT. Translation: CASSPPGRLNEKPFF.

This clonotype showed up many times. This chain joins TRBV7-8 and TRBJ1-5; D is unclear. This CDR3 contains 17 residues. In germline, CDR1 is SGHVS, CDR2 FQNEAQ. V was clipped by 1 base and J by 0 bases, with 13 bases between them. CDR3 protein: CASSLVGRGASNQPQHF. The CDR3 DNA follows: TGTGCCAGCAGCTTAGTTGGGCGGGGAGCTAGCAATCAGCCCCAGCATTTT. Supplemented by reference TRBV7-8 and TRBJ1-5, the full variable domain reads GAGVSQSPRYKVAKRGQDVALRCDPISGHVSLFWYQQALGQGPEFLTYFQNEAQLDKSGLPSDRFFAERPEGSVSTLKIQRTQQEDSAVYLCASSLVGRGASNQPQHFGDGTRLSIL.

This clonotype was recorded many times. This sequence joins TRBV7-8 and TRBJ1-1; D unresolved. Germline V lookup: CDR1 SGHVS, CDR2 FQNEAQ. Trimming pared 0 bases from V and 1 base from J, leaving 15 bases between. The length of the CDR3 is 17 residues. The CDR3 sequence: CASSLALFRRKNTEAFF. The CDR3 DNA follows: TGTGCCAGCAGCTTAGCGTTATTCCGGCGAAAGAACACTGAAGCTTTCTTT.

This chain links TRBV13 with TRBJ2-6, with 9 bases that match TRBD1. The CDR3 has 19 amino acids. J gave up 0 bases and V 0 bases, and 6 bases lay outside the gene matches. Germline-derived CDR1 and CDR2 are PRHDT and FYEKMQ (reference sequence). CDR3 nucleotide sequence: TGTGCCAGCAGCTTAGGCCGTGGGACAGGGTCCTCTGGGGCCAACGTCCTGACTTTC. Its translation is CASSLGRGTGSSGANVLTF.

This clonotype occurred a few times. The chain has TRBV5-6 and TRBJ1-6; D not resolved. Germline CDR1 is SGHDT and CDR2 is YYEEEE. This CDR3 spans 15 amino acids. The V gene lost 0 bases and the J gene lost 8 bases, with 12 bases spanning the gap. Here the CDR3 DNA reads TGTGCCAGCAGCTTGGACCACGCGGTGTATTCACCCCTCCACTTT. Translated: CASSLDHAVYSPLHF.

Many counts were recorded for this clonotype. The rearrangement joins TRBV11-2 to TRBJ2-5; no reliable D call. With 6 bases removed from V and 5 bases from J, the gap between germline ends came to 19 bases. CDR1 is SGHAT, CDR2 FQNNGV, per germline. This CDR3 spans 15 amino acids. The chain's CDR3 is CASRGLGKGLETQYF. The CDR3 DNA follows: TGTGCCAGCAGGGGTCTAGGAAAGGGATTGGAGACCCAGTACTTC.

This clonotype was counted at least ten times. The V call is TRBV5-1, the J call TRBJ2-7; a possible D gene is TRBD2 (5 bases). This CDR3 is built from 14 residues. Trimming took 0 bases from V and 4 from J, leaving 11 bases between them. The germline CDR1 and CDR2 sequences are SGHRS and YFSETQ. CDR3 DNA sequence: TGCGCCAGCAGCTTGGATCCGGGGTCATACGAGCAGTACTTC. Encoded protein: CASSLDPGSYEQYF.

The sample holds many counts of this clonotype. The V gene is TRBV28, the J gene TRBJ2-7, with D hard to call. The CDR3 runs 13 residues. The V end lost 5 bases, the J end lost 3 bases, and 11 bases lay between the germline ends. CDR1 is MDHEN, CDR2 SYDVKM, per germline. The CDR3 nucleotides are TGTGCCAGCAGTAACCGGGTCAGCTACGAGCAGTACTTC. Translation gives CASSNRVSYEQYF.

The chain employs TRBV11-2 and TRBJ1-6, with D perhaps matching TRBD1 (5 bases). The CDR3 covers 16 residues. CDR1 and CDR2 (germline): SGHAT, FQNNGV. V was trimmed by 3 bases and J by 1 base, leaving 10 bases between them. Here the CDR3 DNA reads TGTGCCAGCAGCTTGGGGCGCAGGTCCTATAATTCACCCCTCCACTTT. As protein: CASSLGRRSYNSPLHF.

The genes are TRBV10-2 and TRBJ1-5; D is unclear. V was pared by 2 bases and J by 5 bases, with 13 bases between. Germline V gene data show CDR1 as WSHSY and CDR2 as SAAADI. This CDR3 is built from 15 residues. Here the CDR3 DNA reads TGCGCCAGCAGTGAGACCCCGGACCACTATCAGCCCCAGCATTTT. Its translation is CASSETPDHYQPQHF.

This clonotype was found many times. The V gene is TRBV27, the J gene TRBJ2-1; a possible D gene is TRBD2 (6 bases). V was cut by 1 base and J by 0 bases, with 13 bases left in between. Germline lookup yields CDR1 MNHEY and CDR2 SMNVEV (reference sequence). The length of the CDR3 is 17 residues. The CDR3 protein is CASSLYGGVFSYNEQFF. CDR3 DNA: TGTGCCAGCAGTTTATACGGAGGGGTTTTCTCCTACAATGAGCAGTTCTTC.

This sequence joins TRBV19 and TRBJ1-5, with D perhaps matching TRBD1 (5 bases). The length of the CDR3 is 14 residues. Germline V lookup: CDR1 LNHDA, CDR2 SQIVND (reference sequence). V was clipped by 2 bases and J by 3 bases, with 8 bases between them. The CDR3 region is CASSILGPNQPQHF. DNA of the CDR3: TGTGCCAGTAGTATACTGGGACCCAATCAGCCCCAGCATTTT.

The V call is TRBV10-1, the J call TRBJ2-1, with D hard to call. With 0 bases removed from V and 9 bases from J, the gap between germline ends came to 9 bases. This CDR3 is built from 13 residues. Germline values: CDR1 WNHNN, CDR2 SYGVQD (reference sequence). Written as DNA, the CDR3 is TGCGCCAGCAGTGAGTCGTTAGGGCGTGAGCAGTTCTTC. Translation gives CASSESLGREQFF.

This clonotype was counted at least ten times. The chain carries TRBV2 and TRBJ1-5, with D unresolved. Germline CDR1 reads SNHLY; CDR2 reads FYNNEI. The V and J ends lost 5 bases and 0 bases respectively, with 5 bases between them. The CDR3 runs 13 residues. The CDR3, as DNA: TGTGCCAGCAGTTTCTATAGCAATCAGCCCCAGCATTTT. It encodes CASSFYSNQPQHF.

Many counts were recorded for this clonotype. The CDR3 DNA sequence: TGTGCCAGCAGTGGAGGGGGACGCAGAGAGACCCAGTACTTC. It yields the protein CASSGGGRRETQYF. This sequence joins TRBV2 and TRBJ2-5, with D perhaps TRBD1 (6 bases). V lost 4 bases to trimming and J lost 4 bases, with 13 bases between them. From germline, CDR1 is SNHLY and CDR2 FYNNEI. This CDR3 is built from 14 residues.

The chain recombines TRBV19 with TRBJ2-6; TRBD1 aligns across 12 bases. Germline CDR1 is LNHDA and CDR2 is SQIVND (reference sequence). The V segment lost 3 bases and the J segment 3 bases; nucleotides outside the gene matches: 6. This CDR3 is 18 amino acids long. Written as DNA, the CDR3 is TGTGCCAGTAGTATGCCCGGGACAGGGGGCTTTGGGGCCAACGTCCTGACTTTC. This codes for CASSMPGTGGFGANVLTF. Combining the CDR3 with reference TRBV19 and TRBJ2-6 gives the whole variable domain DGGITQSPKYLFRKEGQNVTLSCEQNLNHDAMYWYRQDPGQGLRLIYYSQIVNDFQKGDIAEGYSVSREKKESFPLTVTSAQKNPTAFYLCASSMPGTGGFGANVLTFGAGSRLTVL.

The chain joins TRBV6-1 to TRBJ1-1; 7 positions agree with TRBD1. This CDR3 is 16 amino acids long. The junction had 13 bases not matched to a gene; V was cut back by 8 bases and J by 1 base. The germline CDR1 and CDR2 sequences are MNHNS and SASEGT. As DNA, the CDR3 is TGTGCCAGCCGATTGACAGGGTATGTAAAGAACACTGAAGCTTTCTTT. Protein: CASRLTGYVKNTEAFF.

This clonotype was recorded a few times. J is TRBJ2-5 and V is TRBV25-1, with TRBD2 matching over 9 bases. This CDR3 spans 16 amino acids. Germline V gene data show CDR1 as MGHDK and CDR2 as SYGVNS. With 0 bases clipped from V and 5 bases from J, the junction kept 7 bases outside the gene matches. Here the CDR3 reads CASSEYRSAGGETQYF. The CDR3 DNA sequence: TGTGCCAGCAGTGAATATCGGTCAGCGGGAGGTGAGACCCAGTACTTC. Full variable domain (remainder filled in from reference TRBV25-1 and TRBJ2-5): EADIYQTPRYLVIGTGKKITLECSQTMGHDKMYWYQQDPGMELHLIHYSYGVNSTEKGDLSSESTVSRIRTEHFPLTLESARPSHTSQYLCASSEYRSAGGETQYFGPGTRLLVL.